These 13 T cell receptor beta chains came from one sample sequenced in a study of T-cell reconstitution after alpha-beta-depleted transplantation in children. Unique molecular identifiers were incorporated into the prepared TCRbeta library. TCRdb re-analysed the PCR reads in MiXCR, keeping a single row per CDR3 protein. The table lists over 90,000 distinct CDR3 sequences, 6% to 9% of them singletons, with about a sixth in the top ten. This material consisted of PBMCs, taken before TCRalphabeta/CD19-depleted stem cell transplant. The receptors come from a boy younger than 10 with acute lymphoblastic leukemia, due to receive a stem cell transplant.

This clonotype has only a few counts. This rearrangement joins TRBV5-6 to TRBJ1-1; D is unclear. Germline V gene lookup returns CDR1 SGHDT and CDR2 YYEEEE. The CDR3 extends over 13 amino acids. The V gene lost 4 bases and the J gene lost 2 bases, with 9 bases spanning the gap. The CDR3 is CASSLYRNTEAFF. CDR3 bases: TGTGCCAGCAGCCTTTACAGAAACACTGAAGCTTTCTTT.

This clonotype was observed at least ten times. V is TRBV28 and J is TRBJ2-1; a weak D match, TRBD1 (6 bases). This CDR3 contains 17 residues. Germline V gene lookup returns CDR1 MDHEN and CDR2 SYDVKM. The V and J ends lost 4 bases and 2 bases respectively, with 18 bases between them. This CDR3 reads CASSSLPRDNTYNEQFF. CDR3 nucleotides: TGTGCCAGCAGTTCCCTCCCCCGGGACAACACCTACAATGAGCAGTTCTTC. Based on the CDR3 plus reference TRBV28 and TRBJ2-1, the full variable domain is DVKVTQSSRYLVKRTGEKVFLECVQDMDHENMFWYRQDPGLGLRLIYFSYDVKMKEKGDIPEGYSVSREKKERFSLILESASTNQTSMYLCASSSLPRDNTYNEQFFGPGTRLTVL.

This clonotype was seen at least ten times. The rearrangement links TRBV6-1 to TRBJ2-5, with D perhaps TRBD2 (7 bases). In germline, CDR1 is MNHNS, CDR2 SASEGT. This CDR3 has 14 amino acids. Trimming left V 2 bases short and J 5 bases short, with 12 bases between. CDR3 in amino acids: CASSERTGGETQYF. Here the CDR3 DNA reads TGTGCCAGCAGTGAAAGGACGGGGGGCGAGACCCAGTACTTC.

The chain is built from TRBV10-3 and TRBJ1-1, with TRBD1 as a possible D gene (6 bases). The V gene lost 4 bases and the J gene lost 1 base, with 19 bases spanning the gap. The CDR3 length is 17 residues. Looked up from germline, CDR1 is ENHRY and CDR2 is SYGVKD. The CDR3 DNA follows: TGTGCCATCAGTGGACGGGGGGGCCCACCAAAGAACACTGAAGCTTTCTTT. It translates to CAISGRGGPPKNTEAFF.

A few counts support this clonotype. The chain combines TRBV11-2 with TRBJ2-2; the D gene could be TRBD1 or TRBD2 (6 bases each). Germline V gene lookup returns CDR1 SGHAT and CDR2 FQNNGV. The CDR3 totals 14 residues. Trimming removed 3 bases from V and 4 bases from J, with 9 bases in between. Here the CDR3 reads CASSFPGATGELFF. CDR3 coding DNA: TGTGCCAGCAGCTTTCCGGGGGCCACCGGGGAGCTGTTTTTT.

This clonotype occurred a few times. The V and J genes are TRBV7-2 and TRBJ2-1; D is undetermined. CDR3 length: 14 residues. V lost 4 bases, J lost 4 bases, and 11 bases lay in between. Per germline, CDR1 SGHTA and CDR2 FQGNSA. CDR3 amino acids: CASSSPTRYNEQFF. In DNA form, the CDR3 reads TGTGCCAGCAGCTCCCCGACGAGGTACAATGAGCAGTTCTTC.

This chain uses TRBV28 with TRBJ1-5, with D perhaps matching TRBD1 (6 bases). Trimming removed 5 bases at V and 6 bases at J, with 14 bases between. Looked up from germline, CDR1 is MDHEN and CDR2 is SYDVKM. CDR3 size: 14 residues. CDR3 nucleotide sequence: TGTGCCAGCAGTCCGCAGGGAGGGGGTCAGCCCCAGCATTTT. This sequence encodes CASSPQGGGQPQHF. The full variable domain, with the rest looked up from reference TRBV28 and TRBJ1-5, is DVKVTQSSRYLVKRTGEKVFLECVQDMDHENMFWYRQDPGLGLRLIYFSYDVKMKEKGDIPEGYSVSREKKERFSLILESASTNQTSMYLCASSPQGGGQPQHFGDGTRLSIL.

The rearrangement uses TRBV29-1 and TRBJ1-1; D gene uncertain. The CDR3 contains 11 residues. Germline loops: CDR1 SQVTM, CDR2 ANQGSEA. The germline V and J ends were trimmed by 6 bases and 0 bases, with 5 bases remaining between them. The CDR3 loop is CSVRMNTEAFF. DNA of the CDR3: TGCAGCGTCAGGATGAACACTGAAGCTTTCTTT.

This clonotype was picked up a small number of times. The V call is TRBV10-2, the J call TRBJ2-5; D not resolved. The V gene's germline CDR1 is WSHSY and CDR2 SAAADI. The CDR3 extends over 13 amino acids. V gave up 0 bases and J gave up 9 bases, with 11 bases separating them. This CDR3 reads CASSESTLGPQYF. The CDR3 DNA is TGCGCCAGCAGTGAGTCGACCCTAGGGCCCCAGTACTTC.

This clonotype was counted many times. The V call is TRBV27, the J call TRBJ2-2, with no clear D. Germline V lookup: CDR1 MNHEY, CDR2 SMNVEV (reference sequence). With 10 bases removed from V and 0 bases from J, the gap between germline ends came to 12 bases. This CDR3 is 14 amino acids long. The CDR3 bases are TGTGCCACCCGGGCCCAGGCGAACACCGGGGAGCTGTTTTTT. It is translated as CATRAQANTGELFF.

This clonotype appeared many times. The chain uses TRBV27 and TRBJ2-2; no reliable D call. The CDR3 has 13 amino acids. V lost 3 bases, J lost 3 bases, and 5 bases lay in between. CDR1 is MNHEY, CDR2 SMNVEV, per germline (reference sequence). CDR3 region: CASSFLDTGELFF. The CDR3 DNA is TGTGCCAGCAGTTTCCTCGACACCGGGGAGCTGTTTTTT.

This clonotype was detected many times. The gene calls are TRBV20-1 and TRBJ2-2; weak D call: TRBD1 (6 bases). The ends were cut back, 4 bases at V and 3 bases at J, with 12 bases in the middle. From germline, CDR1 is DFQATT and CDR2 SNEGSKA (reference sequence). This CDR3 spans 14 amino acids. CDR3 in DNA: TGCAGTGCTAAACAGGGAGTTGACACCGGGGAGCTGTTTTTT. As protein: CSAKQGVDTGELFF.

This clonotype came up a few times. The chain's CDR3 is CSASDGRNQPQHF. The CDR3 bases are TGCAGTGCTAGTGACGGACGCAATCAGCCCCAGCATTTT. This sequence joins TRBV20-1 and TRBJ1-5; D not certain. This CDR3 has 13 residues. With 3 bases removed from V and 2 bases from J, the gap between germline ends came to 8 bases. The germline CDR1 and CDR2 sequences are DFQATT and SNEGSKA (reference sequence).